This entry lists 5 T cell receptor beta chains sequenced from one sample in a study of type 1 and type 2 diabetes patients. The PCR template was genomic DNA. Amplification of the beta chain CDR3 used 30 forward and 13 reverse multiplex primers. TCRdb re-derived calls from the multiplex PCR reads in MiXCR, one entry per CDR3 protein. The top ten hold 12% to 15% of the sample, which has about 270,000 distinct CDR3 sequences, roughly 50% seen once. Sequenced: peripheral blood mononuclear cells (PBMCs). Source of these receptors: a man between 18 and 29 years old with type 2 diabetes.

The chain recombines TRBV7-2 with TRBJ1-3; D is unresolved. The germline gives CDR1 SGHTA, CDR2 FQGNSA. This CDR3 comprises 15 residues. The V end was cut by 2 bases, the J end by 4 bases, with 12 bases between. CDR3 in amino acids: CASSLNTLGGNTIYF. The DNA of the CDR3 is TGTGCCAGCAGCTTAAACACCCTAGGAGGAAACACCATATATTTT.

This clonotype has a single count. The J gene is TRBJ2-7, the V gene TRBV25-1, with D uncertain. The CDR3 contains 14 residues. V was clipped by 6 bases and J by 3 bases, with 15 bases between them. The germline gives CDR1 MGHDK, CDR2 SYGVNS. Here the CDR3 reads CASSLSVTRYEQYF. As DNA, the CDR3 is TGTGCCAGCAGCTTAAGCGTCACCCGCTACGAGCAGTACTTC.

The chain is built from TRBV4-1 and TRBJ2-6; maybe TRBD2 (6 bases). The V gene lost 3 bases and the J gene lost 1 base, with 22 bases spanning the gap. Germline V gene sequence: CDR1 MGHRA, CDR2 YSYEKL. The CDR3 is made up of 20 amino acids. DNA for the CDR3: TGCGCCAGCAGCCACCCACGACTAGACCGAACTTATTCTGGGGCCAACGTCCTGACTTTC. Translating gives CASSHPRLDRTYSGANVLTF.

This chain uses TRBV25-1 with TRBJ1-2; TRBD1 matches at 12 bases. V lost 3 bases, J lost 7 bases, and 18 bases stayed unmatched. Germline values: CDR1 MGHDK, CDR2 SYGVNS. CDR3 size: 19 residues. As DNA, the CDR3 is TGTGCCAGCAGTGACTGGGTGGGACAGGGGGCCCTAATCGGGTTTGGCTACACCTTC. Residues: CASSDWVGQGALIGFGYTF.

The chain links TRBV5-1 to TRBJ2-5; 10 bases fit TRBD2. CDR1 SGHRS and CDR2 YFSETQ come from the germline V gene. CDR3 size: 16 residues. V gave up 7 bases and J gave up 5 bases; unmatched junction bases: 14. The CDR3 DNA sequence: TGCGCCAGCGCCGGATATCTAGCGGGAGTCCGGGAGACCCAGTACTTC. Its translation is CASAGYLAGVRETQYF.